A selection of T cell receptor beta chains follows, all from one sample in a study of cytomegalovirus exposure and HLA in healthy donors. Sequenced by immunoSEQ multiplex PCR; TCRdb stores in-frame clones only, minus some. The table lists 270,000 or so clones, 86% of them singletons. Sequencing input: PBMCs. The origin of the receptors is a man aged 35 to 55 in good health and CMV-seropositive. CDR3s include the opening cysteine and the closing phenylalanine or tryptophan. Each record gives: J gene, D gene, V gene, clone size, CDR3 protein, CDR3 DNA. D genes are given only for firm matches. Only some rows state a clone size, as once, few, many or a class for expanded clones.

TRBJ2-3,.,TRBV4-3,few,CASSQGGARTDTQYF,TGCGCCAGCAGCCAAGGCGGCGCTAGAACAGATACGCAGTATTTT
TRBJ2-5,.,TRBV6-5,.,CASSYRRAEETQYF,TGTGCCAGCAGTTATCGGCGGGCCGAAGAGACCCAGTACTTC
TRBJ2-1,TRBD2,TRBV15,.,CATSRVLAGARGHEQFF,TGTGCCACCAGCAGAGTCTTGGCGGGAGCGAGGGGCCATGAGCAGTTCTTC
TRBJ2-7,.,TRBV7-3,.,CASSLLPRGAHEQYF,TGTGCCAGCAGCTTACTCCCCAGGGGGGCCCACGAGCAGTACTTC
TRBJ2-7,TRBD2,TRBV11-2,once,CASSRTSGPYEQYF,TGTGCCAGCAGCCGGACTAGCGGACCCTACGAGCAGTACTTC
TRBJ1-2,.,TRBV5-1,.,CASRSDHGYTF,TGCGCCAGCAGAAGCGATCATGGCTACACCTTC
TRBJ2-7,TRBD2,TRBV27,.,CASSLGSGRFTYEQYF,TGTGCCAGCAGTCTAGGTAGCGGGAGATTTACCTACGAGCAGTACTTC
TRBJ2-3,TRBD2,TRBV27,.,CASGSGSVADTQYF,TGTGCCAGCGGTAGCGGGAGTGTTGCAGATACGCAGTATTTT
TRBJ2-1,.,TRBV27,.,CASSFDSPSYNEQFF,TGTGCCAGCAGTTTCGACAGTCCCTCCTACAATGAGCAGTTCTTC
TRBJ2-1,TRBD2,TRBV5-4,.,CASSLGLAGEQFF,TGTGCCAGCAGCTTAGGACTAGCAGGTGAGCAGTTCTTC
TRBJ1-4,TRBD1,TRBV5-6,.,CASSSGTGGRKLFF,TGTGCCAGCAGCTCCGGGACAGGGGGGCGGAAACTGTTTTTT
TRBJ1-1,TRBD1,TRBV6-1,.,CASSERGRGVTEAFF,TGTGCCAGCAGTGAACGGGGCAGGGGGGTCACTGAAGCTTTCTTT
TRBJ2-3,TRBD2,TRBV5-1,.,CASSFAGLAGASDTQYF,TGCGCCAGCAGCTTCGCTGGACTAGCGGGAGCAAGCGATACGCAGTATTTT
TRBJ2-2,TRBD1,TRBV7-3,.,CASSPNPTGLGTGELFF,TGTGCCAGCAGCCCAAATCCGACAGGGCTGGGCACCGGGGAGCTGTTTTTT
TRBJ1-5,.,TRBV19,.,CASSTIGSPSNQPQHF,TGTGCCAGTAGTACTATCGGGAGCCCGAGCAATCAGCCCCAGCATTTT
TRBJ1-2,TRBD1,TRBV7-9,.,CASSSQGARSNYGYTF,TGTGCCAGCAGCTCCCAGGGGGCGCGATCGAACTATGGCTACACCTTC
TRBJ1-3,.,TRBV11-2,.,CASRPQGSGNTIYF,TGTGCCAGCAGACCCCAGGGTTCTGGAAACACCATATATTTT
TRBJ2-7,.,TRBV6-6,.,CASLRGYEQYF,TGTGCCAGCCTAAGAGGATACGAGCAGTACTTC